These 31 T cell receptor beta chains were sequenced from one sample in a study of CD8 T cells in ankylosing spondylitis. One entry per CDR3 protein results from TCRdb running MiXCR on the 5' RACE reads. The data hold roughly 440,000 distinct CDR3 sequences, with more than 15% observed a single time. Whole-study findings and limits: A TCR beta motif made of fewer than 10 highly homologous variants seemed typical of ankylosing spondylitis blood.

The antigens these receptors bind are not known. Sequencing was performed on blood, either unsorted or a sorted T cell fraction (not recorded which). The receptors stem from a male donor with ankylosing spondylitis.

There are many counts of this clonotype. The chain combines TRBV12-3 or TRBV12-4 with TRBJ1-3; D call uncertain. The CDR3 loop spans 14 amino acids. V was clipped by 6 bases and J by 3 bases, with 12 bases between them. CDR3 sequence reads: CASRGRVGGNTIYF. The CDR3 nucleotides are TGTGCCAGCAGGGGAAGGGTTGGTGGAAACACCATATATTTT.

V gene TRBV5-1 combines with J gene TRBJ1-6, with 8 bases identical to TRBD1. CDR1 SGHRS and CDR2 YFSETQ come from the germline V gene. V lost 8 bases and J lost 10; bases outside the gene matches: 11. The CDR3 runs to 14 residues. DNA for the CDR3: TGCGCCAGATCGACAGGGGACCGATGCTCACCCCTCCACTTT. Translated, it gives CARSTGDRCSPLHF.

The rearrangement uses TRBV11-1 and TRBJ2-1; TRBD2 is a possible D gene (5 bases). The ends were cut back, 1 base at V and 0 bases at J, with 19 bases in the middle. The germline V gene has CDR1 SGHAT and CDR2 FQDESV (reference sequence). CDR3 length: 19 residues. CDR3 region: CASSLGEGLTLSSYNEQFF. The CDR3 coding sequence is TGTGCCAGCAGCTTAGGAGAGGGCTTAACCTTGAGCTCCTACAATGAGCAGTTCTTC.

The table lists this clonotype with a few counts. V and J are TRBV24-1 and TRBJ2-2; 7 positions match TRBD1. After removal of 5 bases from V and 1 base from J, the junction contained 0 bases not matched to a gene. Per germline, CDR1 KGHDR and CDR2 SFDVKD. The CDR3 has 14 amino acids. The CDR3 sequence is CATSGTGNTGELFF. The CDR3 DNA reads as TGTGCCACCAGTGGGACAGGGAACACCGGGGAGCTGTTTTTT.

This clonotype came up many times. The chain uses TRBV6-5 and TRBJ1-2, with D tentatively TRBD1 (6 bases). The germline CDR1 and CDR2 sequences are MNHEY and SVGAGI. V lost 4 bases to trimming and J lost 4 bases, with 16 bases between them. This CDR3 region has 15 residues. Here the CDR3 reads CASSSKVTGSYGYTF. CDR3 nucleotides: TGTGCCAGCAGTTCCAAAGTTACAGGGTCCTATGGCTACACCTTC.

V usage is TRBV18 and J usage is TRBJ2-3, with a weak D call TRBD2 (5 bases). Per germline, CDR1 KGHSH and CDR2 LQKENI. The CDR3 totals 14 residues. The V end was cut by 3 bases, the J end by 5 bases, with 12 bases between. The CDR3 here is CASSPRSRGDTQYF. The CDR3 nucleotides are TGTGCCAGCTCACCCCGCAGCCGGGGAGATACGCAGTATTTT.

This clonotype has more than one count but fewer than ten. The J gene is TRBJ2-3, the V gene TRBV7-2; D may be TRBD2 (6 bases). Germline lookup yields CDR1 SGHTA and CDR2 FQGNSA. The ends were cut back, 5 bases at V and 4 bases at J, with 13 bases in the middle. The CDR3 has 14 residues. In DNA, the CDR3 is TGTGCCAGCAGCCGAACGGGGGTGTCAGATACGCAGTATTTT. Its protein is CASSRTGVSDTQYF. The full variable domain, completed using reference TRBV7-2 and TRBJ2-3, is GAGVSQSPSNKVTEKGKDVELRCDPISGHTALYWYRQSLGQGLEFLIYFQGNSAPDKSGLPSDRFSAERTGGSVSTLTIQRTQQEDSAVYLCASSRTGVSDTQYFGPGTRLTVL.

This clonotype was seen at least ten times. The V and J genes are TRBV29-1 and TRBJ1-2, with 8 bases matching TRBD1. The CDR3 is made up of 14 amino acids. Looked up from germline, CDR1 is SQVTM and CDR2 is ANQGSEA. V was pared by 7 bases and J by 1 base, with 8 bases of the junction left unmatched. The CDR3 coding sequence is TGCAGCGCCGAACCGACAGGGGTTAACTATGGCTACACCTTC. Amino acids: CSAEPTGVNYGYTF.

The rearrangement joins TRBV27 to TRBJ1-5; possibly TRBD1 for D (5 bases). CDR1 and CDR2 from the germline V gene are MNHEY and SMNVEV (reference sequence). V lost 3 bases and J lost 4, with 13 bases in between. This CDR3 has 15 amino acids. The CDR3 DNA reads TGTGCCAGCAGTTTCGAGGGGAAGGAGAATCAGCCCCAGCATTTT. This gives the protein CASSFEGKENQPQHF.

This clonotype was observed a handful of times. CDR3 bases: TGTGCCAGCTCACGGGACATCCATAATTCACCCCTCCACTTT. Translation gives CASSRDIHNSPLHF. The chain employs TRBV18 and TRBJ1-6; D is perhaps TRBD1 (6 bases). The V gene's germline CDR1 is KGHSH and CDR2 LQKENI. The CDR3 length is 14 residues. V lost 4 bases and J lost 5, with 9 bases in between. The full variable domain, with the rest looked up from reference TRBV18 and TRBJ1-6, is NAGVMQNPRHLVRRRGQEARLRCSPMKGHSHVYWYRQLPEEGLKFMVYLQKENIIDESGMPKERFSAEFPKEGPSILRIQQVVRGDSAAYFCASSRDIHNSPLHFGNGTRLTVT.

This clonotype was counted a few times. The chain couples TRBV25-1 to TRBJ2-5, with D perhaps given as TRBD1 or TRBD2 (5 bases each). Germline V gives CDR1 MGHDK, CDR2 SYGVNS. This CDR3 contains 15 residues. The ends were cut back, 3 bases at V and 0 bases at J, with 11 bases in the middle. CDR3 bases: TGTGCCAGCAGTGATCCGGGGACGTACCAAGAGACCCAGTACTTC. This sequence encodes CASSDPGTYQETQYF.

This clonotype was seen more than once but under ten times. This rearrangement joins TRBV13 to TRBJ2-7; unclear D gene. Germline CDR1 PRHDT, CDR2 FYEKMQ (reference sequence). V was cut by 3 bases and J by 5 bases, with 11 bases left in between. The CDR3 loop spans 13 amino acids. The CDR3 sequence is CASSFVDANEQYF. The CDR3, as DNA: TGTGCCAGCAGCTTCGTCGATGCTAACGAGCAGTACTTC.

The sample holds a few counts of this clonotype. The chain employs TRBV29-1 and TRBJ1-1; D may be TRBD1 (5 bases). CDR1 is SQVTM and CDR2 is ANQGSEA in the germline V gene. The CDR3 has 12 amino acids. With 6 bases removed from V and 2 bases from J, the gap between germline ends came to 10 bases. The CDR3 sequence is CSVSQANTEAFF. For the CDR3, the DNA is TGCAGCGTGTCACAGGCTAACACTGAAGCTTTCTTT.

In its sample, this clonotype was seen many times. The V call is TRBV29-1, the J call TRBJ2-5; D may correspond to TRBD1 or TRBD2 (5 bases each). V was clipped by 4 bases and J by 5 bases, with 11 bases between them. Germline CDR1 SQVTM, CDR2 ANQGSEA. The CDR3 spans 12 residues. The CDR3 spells CSVAKGEETQYF. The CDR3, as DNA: TGCAGCGTTGCAAAAGGGGAGGAGACCCAGTACTTC.

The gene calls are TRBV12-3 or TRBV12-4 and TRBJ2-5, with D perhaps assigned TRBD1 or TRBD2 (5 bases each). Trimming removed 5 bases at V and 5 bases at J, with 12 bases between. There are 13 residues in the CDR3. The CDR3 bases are TGTGCCAGCAGTCATGGGGGTTGGGAGACCCAGTACTTC. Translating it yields CASSHGGWETQYF.

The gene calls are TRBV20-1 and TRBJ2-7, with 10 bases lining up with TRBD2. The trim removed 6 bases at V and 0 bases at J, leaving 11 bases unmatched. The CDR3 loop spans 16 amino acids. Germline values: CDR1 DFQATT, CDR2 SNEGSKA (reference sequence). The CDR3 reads CSARSALAGNSYEQYF. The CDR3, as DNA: TGCAGTGCCCGGAGTGCACTAGCGGGAAACTCCTACGAGCAGTACTTC.

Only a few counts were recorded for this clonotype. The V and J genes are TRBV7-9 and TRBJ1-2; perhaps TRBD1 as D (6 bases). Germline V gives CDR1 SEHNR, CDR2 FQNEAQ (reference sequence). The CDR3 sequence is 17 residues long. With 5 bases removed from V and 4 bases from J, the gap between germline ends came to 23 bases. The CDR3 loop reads CASSNQFQGRPVYGYTF. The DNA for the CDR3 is TGTGCCAGCAGCAACCAGTTTCAGGGGCGGCCCGTCTATGGCTACACCTTC. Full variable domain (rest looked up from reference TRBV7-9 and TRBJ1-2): DTGVSQNPRHKITKRGQNVTFRCDPISEHNRLYWYRQTLGQGPEFLTYFQNEAQLEKSRLLSDRFSAERPKGSFSTLEIQRTEQGDSAMYLCASSNQFQGRPVYGYTFGSGTRLTVV.

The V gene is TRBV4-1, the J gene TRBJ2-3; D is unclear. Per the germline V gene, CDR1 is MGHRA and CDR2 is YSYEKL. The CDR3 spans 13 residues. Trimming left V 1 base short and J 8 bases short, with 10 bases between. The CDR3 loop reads CASSQGVLSTQYF. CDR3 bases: TGCGCCAGCAGCCAAGGAGTCCTATCTACGCAGTATTTT.

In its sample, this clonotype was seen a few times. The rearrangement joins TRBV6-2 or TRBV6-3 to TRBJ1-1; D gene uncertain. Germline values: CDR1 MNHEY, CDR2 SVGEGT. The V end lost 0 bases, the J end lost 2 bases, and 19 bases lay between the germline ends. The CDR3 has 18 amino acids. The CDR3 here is CASSYSPHWVVTNTEAFF. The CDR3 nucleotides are TGTGCCAGCAGTTACTCGCCCCATTGGGTTGTAACTAACACTGAAGCTTTCTTT.

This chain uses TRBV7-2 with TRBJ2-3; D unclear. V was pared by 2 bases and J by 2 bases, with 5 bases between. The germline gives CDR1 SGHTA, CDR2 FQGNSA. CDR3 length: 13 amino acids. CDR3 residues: CASSLFFTDTQYF. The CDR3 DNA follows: TGTGCCAGCAGCTTATTTTTCACAGATACGCAGTATTTT.

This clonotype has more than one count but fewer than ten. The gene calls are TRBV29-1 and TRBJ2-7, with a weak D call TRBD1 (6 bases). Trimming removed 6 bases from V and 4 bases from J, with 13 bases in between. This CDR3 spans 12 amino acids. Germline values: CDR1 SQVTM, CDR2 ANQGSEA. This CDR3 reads CSVWTELYEQYF. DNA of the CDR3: TGCAGCGTCTGGACAGAACTGTACGAGCAGTACTTC.

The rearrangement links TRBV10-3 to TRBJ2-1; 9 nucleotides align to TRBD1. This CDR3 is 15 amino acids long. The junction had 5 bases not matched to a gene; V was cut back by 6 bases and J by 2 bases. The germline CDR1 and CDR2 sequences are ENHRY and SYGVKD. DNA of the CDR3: TGTGCCATCAGACCCGGGACAGGGCCCTACAATGAGCAGTTCTTC. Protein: CAIRPGTGPYNEQFF.

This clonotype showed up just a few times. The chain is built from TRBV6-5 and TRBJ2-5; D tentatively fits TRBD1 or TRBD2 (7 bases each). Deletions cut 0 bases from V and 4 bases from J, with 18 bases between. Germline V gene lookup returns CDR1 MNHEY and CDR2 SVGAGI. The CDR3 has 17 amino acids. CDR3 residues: CASSYSRLVRGGETQYF. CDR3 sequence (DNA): TGTGCCAGCAGTTACTCCCGACTAGTCAGGGGGGGAGAGACCCAGTACTTC.

CDR3 DNA sequence: TGCGCCAGCAGCTCTGGACAGGGGGTGCAAGAGACCCAGTACTTC. This codes for CASSSGQGVQETQYF. This chain joins TRBV5-1 and TRBJ2-5; TRBD1 matches 10 bases. Per the germline V gene, CDR1 is SGHRS and CDR2 is YFSETQ. V trimming: 3 bases; J trimming: 2 bases; junction bases outside the gene matches: 4. This CDR3 is 15 amino acids long.

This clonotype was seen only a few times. The CDR3 loop is CASSLLRSGGLGTQYF. The CDR3 region has the DNA TGTGCCAGCAGCTTACTTAGATCGGGAGGGCTGGGTACGCAGTATTTT. This chain connects TRBV11-2 to TRBJ2-3; 8 bases fit TRBD2. CDR3 length equals 16 residues. V lost 2 bases to trimming and J lost 8 bases; unmatched junction nucleotides: 12. CDR1 is SGHAT and CDR2 is FQNNGV in the germline V gene.

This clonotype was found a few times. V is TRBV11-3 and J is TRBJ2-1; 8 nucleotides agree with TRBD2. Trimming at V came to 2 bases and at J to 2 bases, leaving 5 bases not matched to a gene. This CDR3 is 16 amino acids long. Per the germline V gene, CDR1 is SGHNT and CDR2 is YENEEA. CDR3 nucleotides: TGTGCCAGCAGCTTAATAGCGGGATCTCCCTACAATGAGCAGTTCTTC. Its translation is CASSLIAGSPYNEQFF.

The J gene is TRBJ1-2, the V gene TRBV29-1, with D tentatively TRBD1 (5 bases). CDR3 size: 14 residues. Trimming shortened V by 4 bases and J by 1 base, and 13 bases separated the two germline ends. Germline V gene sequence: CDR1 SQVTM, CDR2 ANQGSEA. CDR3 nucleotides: TGCAGCGTTGTCGTCAGGGAAGGTAACTATGGCTACACCTTC. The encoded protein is CSVVVREGNYGYTF.

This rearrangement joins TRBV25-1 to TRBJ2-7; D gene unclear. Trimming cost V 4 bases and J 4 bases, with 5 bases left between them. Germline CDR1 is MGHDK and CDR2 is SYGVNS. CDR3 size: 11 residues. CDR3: CASSAEYEQYF. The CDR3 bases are TGTGCCAGCAGTGCCGAGTACGAGCAGTACTTC.

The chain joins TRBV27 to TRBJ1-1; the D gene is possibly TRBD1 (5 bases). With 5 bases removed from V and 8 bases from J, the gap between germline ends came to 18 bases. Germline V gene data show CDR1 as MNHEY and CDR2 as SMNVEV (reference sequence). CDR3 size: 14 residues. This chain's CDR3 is CASSTGLWGSEAFF. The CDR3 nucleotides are TGTGCCAGCAGTACCGGGCTGTGGGGGTCCGAAGCTTTCTTT.

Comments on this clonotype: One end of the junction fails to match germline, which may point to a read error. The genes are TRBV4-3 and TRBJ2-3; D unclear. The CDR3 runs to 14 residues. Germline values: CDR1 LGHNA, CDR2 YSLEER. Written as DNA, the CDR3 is TGCGCCGGCAGCACCAGCGTGGCGACAGATACGCAGTATTTT. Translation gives CAGSTSVATDTQYF.

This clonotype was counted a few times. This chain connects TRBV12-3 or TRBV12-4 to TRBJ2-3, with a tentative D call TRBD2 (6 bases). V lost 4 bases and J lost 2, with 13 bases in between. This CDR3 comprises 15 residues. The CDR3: CASSWGGKFTDTQYF. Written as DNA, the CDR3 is TGTGCCAGCAGTTGGGGCGGGAAATTCACAGATACGCAGTATTTT.